One sample yielded the 19 T cell receptor beta chains listed below, sequenced in a study of cytomegalovirus exposure and HLA in healthy donors. Generated by immunoSEQ multiplex PCR, the TCRdb table keeps only in-frame clones and is missing some. The sample lists 150,000 or so clones, about 95% occurring once. Material for sequencing was PBMCs. These receptors all come from a man aged 18 to 35 in good health and CMV-seropositive.

V and J are TRBV2 and TRBJ1-1; D is unclear. The V end was cut by 10 bases, the J end by 0 bases, with 18 bases between. The CDR3 consists of 15 residues. Germline loops: CDR1 SNHLY, CDR2 FYNNEI. The CDR3 region is CAIPPEVQLNTEAFF. For the CDR3, the DNA is TGTGCCATACCCCCGGAAGTACAGCTGAACACTGAAGCTTTCTTT.

The J gene is TRBJ1-1, the V gene TRBV7-2, with unresolved D. V shed 3 bases and J shed 0 bases, with 14 bases lying between them. Germline CDR1 SGHTA, CDR2 FQGNSA. The CDR3 is 16 amino acids. Here the CDR3 DNA reads TGTGCCAGCAGCTTCTCCTTTTCCCGGTTGAACACTGAAGCTTTCTTT. It specifies CASSFSFSRLNTEAFF.

The chain links TRBV11-2 to TRBJ2-2; a possible D gene is TRBD2 (5 bases). V lost 5 bases and J 2 bases, leaving 12 bases between the germline ends. CDR3 size: 15 residues. Germline V gives CDR1 SGHAT, CDR2 FQNNGV. In nucleotides, the CDR3 is TGTGCCAGCAGCCCTAGCTCCCATAACACCGGGGAGCTGTTTTTT. Its translation is CASSPSSHNTGELFF.

The V call is TRBV27, the J call TRBJ1-1, with D perhaps matching TRBD1 (5 bases). The CDR3 covers 13 residues. V was shortened by 2 bases and J by 7 bases, with 11 bases between the two germline ends. Germline V lookup: CDR1 MNHEY, CDR2 SMNVEV (reference sequence). CDR3 nucleotides: TGTGCCAGCAGTTTAGCGGGGAGGGGTGAAGCTTTCTTT. This codes for CASSLAGRGEAFF.

The CDR3 reads CASSVTGGWVNEQFF. Here the CDR3 DNA reads TGTGCCAGCAGCGTCACAGGGGGGTGGGTGAATGAGCAGTTCTTC. The chain joins TRBV27 to TRBJ2-1, with 8 positions matching TRBD1. CDR1 and CDR2 from the germline V gene are MNHEY and SMNVEV (reference sequence). The J segment lost 7 bases and the V segment lost 6 bases, leaving 11 bases of the junction unmatched. CDR3 length equals 15 residues.

The chain carries TRBV4-1 and TRBJ2-7; TRBD2 is a possible D gene (5 bases). V was clipped by 1 base and J by 3 bases, with 10 bases between them. The CDR3 consists of 14 residues. Germline lookup yields CDR1 MGHRA and CDR2 YSYEKL. The CDR3, as DNA: TGCGCCAGCAGCCAAGTCCCCGGGATCTACGAGCAGTACTTC. The encoded protein is CASSQVPGIYEQYF.

The chain links TRBV12-5 to TRBJ2-1; 10 positions agree with TRBD2. V lost 3 bases to trimming and J lost 7 bases; unmatched junction nucleotides: 0. The CDR3 contains 13 residues. The germline V gene has CDR1 LGHNT and CDR2 FRNRAP. CDR3 residues: CASGLAGGNEQFF. Here the CDR3 DNA reads TGTGCTAGTGGTTTAGCGGGAGGGAATGAGCAGTTCTTC.

V usage is TRBV9 and J usage is TRBJ2-2; 10 bases map to TRBD2. The CDR3 is 14 amino acids. The trim removed 6 bases at V and 8 bases at J, leaving 7 bases unmatched. Germline V CDR1 and CDR2: SGDLS, YYNGEE. The CDR3 DNA is TGTGCCAGCAATGTAGCGGGAGGATCTGGGGAGCTGTTTTTT. This translates into CASNVAGGSGELFF.

The gene calls are TRBV7-3 and TRBJ2-5; 8 bases are a match to TRBD2. The germline V gene has CDR1 SGHTA and CDR2 FQGTGA. After removal of 0 bases from V and 5 bases from J, the junction contained 5 bases not matched to a gene. The CDR3 loop spans 15 amino acids. The CDR3 region has the DNA TGTGCCAGCAGCTTAACGGCGGGAGGCTGGGAGACCCAGTACTTC. The encoded protein is CASSLTAGGWETQYF.

The rearrangement links TRBV2 to TRBJ2-7; 9 bases align to TRBD2. This CDR3 comprises 15 residues. Per germline, CDR1 SNHLY and CDR2 FYNNEI. Losses at the gene ends were 4 bases for V and 7 bases for J; bases not matched to a gene: 11. The CDR3 sequence: CASSGKPGLAWEQYF. CDR3 DNA: TGTGCCAGCAGTGGTAAGCCGGGACTAGCATGGGAGCAGTACTTC.

This clone was seen once. The chain has TRBV28 and TRBJ1-2, with D hard to call. The germline CDR1 and CDR2 sequences are MDHEN and SYDVKM. V was clipped by 5 bases and J by 8 bases, with 12 bases between them. The CDR3 contains 12 residues. CDR3 DNA: TGTGCCAGCAGTCACGGGGAGTTGGGCTACACCTTC. Its protein product is CASSHGELGYTF.

The chain is built from TRBV5-1 and TRBJ2-3; the D is unclear. The CDR3 extends over 11 amino acids. Germline assignment: CDR1 SGHRS and CDR2 YFSETQ. Trimming took 5 bases from V and 3 from J, leaving 4 bases between them. The CDR3 DNA reads as TGCGCCAGCAGAGAGACAGATACGCAGTATTTT. Residues: CASRETDTQYF.

The gene calls are TRBV7-9 and TRBJ1-1; weak D call: TRBD1 (5 bases). The germline CDR1 and CDR2 sequences are SEHNR and FQNEAQ (reference sequence). Trimming took 5 bases from V and 2 from J, leaving 6 bases between them. This CDR3 has 12 residues. DNA for the CDR3: TGTGCCAGCAGCGGGGCTAACACTGAAGCTTTCTTT. As protein: CASSGANTEAFF.

The chain has TRBV27 and TRBJ2-1; 8 bases are a match to TRBD1. The CDR3 runs 13 residues. J gave up 4 bases and V 8 bases, and 4 bases lay outside the gene matches. Germline lookup yields CDR1 MNHEY and CDR2 SMNVEV (reference sequence). CDR3 protein: CASRQGSYNEQFF. For the CDR3, the DNA is TGTGCCAGCCGACAGGGGTCATACAATGAGCAGTTCTTC.

The chain carries TRBV5-1 and TRBJ2-5; 14 bases match TRBD2. The CDR3 has 16 amino acids. The germline gives CDR1 SGHRS, CDR2 YFSETQ. Trimming removed 4 bases from V and 4 bases from J; junction bases left unmatched: 6. The CDR3 sequence: CASSVRLAGGGETQYF. The DNA for the CDR3 is TGCGCCAGCAGCGTTAGACTAGCGGGAGGGGGAGAGACCCAGTACTTC.

V and J are TRBV28 and TRBJ2-7; no clear D gene. Germline V gene sequence: CDR1 MDHEN, CDR2 SYDVKM. The CDR3 is made up of 15 amino acids. The V end was cut by 6 bases, the J end by 3 bases, with 18 bases between. This CDR3 reads CASRDREAPGYEQYF. In nucleotides, the CDR3 is TGTGCCAGCAGGGATCGCGAGGCCCCCGGCTACGAGCAGTACTTC.

This rearrangement joins TRBV21-1 to TRBJ1-1; the table calls TRBD1, which could not be checked here. TRBV21-1 is classified as a pseudogene. The CDR3 is 15 residues long. CDR3 region: CASSPRTGRNTEAFF. The CDR3 DNA follows: TGTGCCAGCAGCCCAAGGACAGGGAGAAACACTGAAGCTTTCTTT.

The chain recombines TRBV6-1 with TRBJ2-3, with TRBD2 identical over 7 bases. V dropped 3 bases and J dropped 2; count of bases not matched to a gene: 8. The CDR3 has 16 residues. CDR1 is MNHNS, CDR2 SASEGT, per germline. CDR3 DNA: TGTGCCAGCAGTGATCTTCTAGCGGTAAACACAGATACGCAGTATTTT. Translation gives CASSDLLAVNTDTQYF.

J is TRBJ2-2 and V is TRBV30; D is uncertain. This CDR3 contains 12 residues. Germline V lookup: CDR1 GTSNPN, CDR2 SVGIG (reference sequence). The ends were cut back, 6 bases at V and 6 bases at J, with 11 bases in the middle. The CDR3 nucleotides are TGTGCCTGCCCCGTCTCCGCCGGGGAGCTGTTTTTT. Its translation is CACPVSAGELFF.